Below are 30 T cell receptor beta chains sequenced from a single sample in a study of beta chain features in type 1 diabetes. Regarding the study as a whole: TCRB CDR3s from Type 1 diabetes patients were moderately but significantly shorter in all four CD4+ subsets.

Their specific antigens are unknown. Expressed TCRB transcripts got sequenced, as all isolated RNA was reverse transcribed. Method: immunoSEQ multiplex PCR; TCRdb's copy keeps in-frame clones and lacks some. The sample holds about 340,000 clones; around 8.5% are singletons and the top ten take 1%. Sequenced: central memory CD4+ T cells from blood. Source of these receptors: a young man with type 1 diabetes.

This clone has a handful of counts. V is TRBV4-3 and J is TRBJ1-5; D is uncertain. The V gene lost 4 bases and the J gene lost 1 base, with 14 bases spanning the gap. Germline-derived CDR1 and CDR2 are LGHNA and YSLEER. This CDR3 is built from 16 residues. CDR3 sequence (DNA): TGCGCCAGCAGCCCCCGGTTCGGAGTGAGCAATCAGCCCCAGCATTTT. Its translation is CASSPRFGVSNQPQHF.

There are a few counts of this clone. Here the CDR3 reads CASSLLRQETQYF. CDR3 DNA: TGTGCCAGCAGTTTACTCAGGCAAGAGACCCAGTACTTC. V and J are TRBV27 and TRBJ2-5; no clear D gene. CDR3 size: 13 residues. Trimming left V 2 bases short and J 2 bases short, with 6 bases between. Germline CDR1 and CDR2: MNHEY and SMNVEV (reference sequence).

The chain uses TRBV5-1 and TRBJ2-1; D possibly matches TRBD1 or TRBD2 (5 bases each). CDR1 and CDR2 from the germline V gene are SGHRS and YFSETQ. Trimming stripped 6 bases from V and 0 bases from J, with 13 bases between. This CDR3 spans 15 amino acids. DNA for the CDR3: TGCGCCAGCATGGGGACGGGGAACTCCTACAATGAGCAGTTCTTC. Encoded protein: CASMGTGNSYNEQFF.

This clone has only a few counts. The chain links TRBV5-1 to TRBJ1-1; D may be TRBD1 (5 bases). The CDR3 contains 14 residues. Germline loops: CDR1 SGHRS, CDR2 YFSETQ. Between the trimmed V and J ends, which lost 7 bases and 4 bases, there was a span of 17 bases. In DNA form, the CDR3 reads TGCGCCAGCGGTCCCGGGACGAGAAGCACTGAAGCTTTCTTT. It encodes CASGPGTRSTEAFF.

V usage is TRBV11-2 and J usage is TRBJ1-5; D not certain. Trimming pared 2 bases from V and 6 bases from J, leaving 8 bases between. This CDR3 contains 13 residues. CDR1 is SGHAT, CDR2 FQNNGV, per germline. In DNA form, the CDR3 reads TGTGCCAGCAGCTTAACAAGAGTTCAGCCCCAGCATTTT. This gives the protein CASSLTRVQPQHF.

This clone was counted ten times or more. V usage is TRBV15 and J usage is TRBJ2-1; 11 bases align to TRBD2. Germline assignment: CDR1 LNHNV and CDR2 YYDKDF (reference sequence). This CDR3 has 15 amino acids. After removal of 0 bases from V and 9 bases from J, the junction contained 4 bases not matched to a gene. CDR3 in amino acids: CATSRDSGGAVEQFF. Here the CDR3 DNA reads TGTGCCACCAGCAGAGATAGCGGGGGGGCGGTTGAGCAGTTCTTC.

This clone was detected only a few times. The J gene is TRBJ2-1, the V gene TRBV14; D is perhaps TRBD2 (7 bases). From germline, CDR1 is SGHDN and CDR2 FVKESK. V lost 1 base, J lost 5 bases, and 15 bases lay in between. CDR3 length equals 16 residues. In DNA, the CDR3 is TGTGCCAGCAGCCAAGGTCGGGGGGCAAACGACAATGAGCAGTTCTTC. This sequence encodes CASSQGRGANDNEQFF. The complete variable domain, with remaining parts taken from reference TRBV14 and TRBJ2-1, reads EAGVTQFPSHSVIEKGQTVTLRCDPISGHDNLYWYRRVMGKEIKFLLHFVKESKQDESGMPNNRFLAERTGGTYSTLKVQPAELEDSGVYFCASSQGRGANDNEQFFGPGTRLTVL.

There are a few counts of this clone. As DNA, the CDR3 is TGTGCCAGCAGCTTAGCCCTAGCGGGAAACTCCTACGAGCAGTACTTC. It codes for CASSLALAGNSYEQYF. The chain has TRBV11-2 and TRBJ2-7; 9 bases are shared with TRBD2. CDR1 is SGHAT, CDR2 FQNNGV, per germline. CDR3 length equals 16 residues. Trimming cost V 1 base and J 0 bases; bases outside gene matches: 4.

The rearrangement links TRBV9 to TRBJ2-2; possible D gene TRBD1, 8 bases. Deletions cut 7 bases from V and 3 bases from J, with 19 bases between. Germline CDR1 reads SGDLS; CDR2 reads YYNGEE. The CDR3 runs 16 residues. The CDR3 loop reads CASHRGGLRDTGELFF. The DNA for the CDR3 is TGTGCCAGCCACAGGGGGGGCCTTAGGGACACCGGGGAGCTGTTTTTT.

This clone was recorded a few times. The chain uses TRBV5-6 and TRBJ2-7; D could derive from TRBD1 or TRBD2 (7 bases each). Germline CDR1 is SGHDT and CDR2 is YYEEEE. V shed 3 bases and J shed 3 bases, with 19 bases lying between them. CDR3 length: 16 amino acids. For the CDR3, the DNA is TGTGCCAGCAGCTATGGAGCGGGACAGATACTCTACGAGCAGTACTTC. It translates to CASSYGAGQILYEQYF.

V and J are TRBV28 and TRBJ1-6; a weak D match, TRBD1 (6 bases). CDR1 is MDHEN and CDR2 is SYDVKM in the germline V gene. V was clipped by 6 bases and J by 0 bases, with 9 bases between them. This CDR3 has 15 residues. In DNA, the CDR3 is TGTGCCAGCAGCAGGGGATTCTCCTATAATTCACCCCTCCACTTT. Its protein is CASSRGFSYNSPLHF.

This clone came up a few times. This rearrangement joins TRBV19 to TRBJ2-3; TRBD2 might be the D (6 bases). Per germline, CDR1 LNHDA and CDR2 SQIVND (reference sequence). CDR3 length: 15 residues. V lost 10 bases and J 0 bases, leaving 17 bases between the germline ends. The CDR3 loop is CATRMAGPSTDTQYF. The CDR3 DNA reads as TGTGCCACAAGGATGGCGGGACCCAGCACAGATACGCAGTATTTT.

The chain combines TRBV5-1 with TRBJ2-4, with D possibly being TRBD2 (6 bases). Trimming took 7 bases from V and 10 from J, leaving 18 bases between them. The CDR3 covers 13 residues. The germline gives CDR1 SGHRS, CDR2 YFSETQ. The DNA for the CDR3 is TGCGCCAGCGGGGGAGATGGAGGGCTAATTCAGTACTTC. This gives the protein CASGGDGGLIQYF.

This clone showed up many times. The J gene is TRBJ2-5, the V gene TRBV7-9; 9 bases agree with TRBD1. CDR1 is SEHNR and CDR2 is FQNEAQ in the germline V gene (reference sequence). Trimming cost V 5 bases and J 5 bases; bases outside gene matches: 3. The CDR3 length is 13 residues. CDR3 protein: CASSHRGLETQYF. As DNA, the CDR3 is TGTGCCAGCAGCCACAGGGGGCTCGAGACCCAGTACTTC.

This clone was seen a handful of times. Other nucleotide sequences in the sample specify the same CDR3. The chain uses TRBV7-2 and TRBJ1-5; 9 bases are a match to TRBD1. Germline loops: CDR1 SGHTA, CDR2 FQGNSA. The CDR3 totals 13 residues. The J segment lost 7 bases and the V segment lost 3 bases, leaving 1 base of the junction unmatched. For the CDR3, the DNA is TGTGCCAGCAGCTTGACAGGGGGACAGCCCCAGCATTTT. This encodes CASSLTGGQPQHF.

The chain links TRBV29-1 to TRBJ1-3; D not certain. Trimming took 3 bases from V and 3 from J, leaving 12 bases between them. The germline gives CDR1 SQVTM, CDR2 ANQGSEA. The CDR3 runs to 14 residues. This CDR3 reads CSVDLGKGGNTIYF. In nucleotides, the CDR3 is TGCAGCGTTGACCTGGGGAAAGGTGGAAACACCATATATTTT.

This clone turned up a few times. The chain links TRBV20-1 to TRBJ2-1; TRBD2 agrees at 7 bases. The CDR3 is made up of 11 amino acids. Germline values: CDR1 DFQATT, CDR2 SNEGSKA (reference sequence). This CDR3 reads CSVWGGLEQFF. CDR3 DNA sequence: TGCAGCGTCTGGGGGGGGTTGGAGCAGTTCTTC.

This clone was seen only a few times. The chain employs TRBV7-2 and TRBJ2-2; D is possibly TRBD2 (5 bases). From germline, CDR1 is SGHTA and CDR2 FQGNSA. Trimming left V 8 bases short and J 3 bases short, with 13 bases between. The CDR3 runs to 14 residues. The CDR3 region is CASGRRQDTGELFF. The CDR3 DNA is TGTGCCAGCGGCCGGAGGCAGGACACCGGGGAGCTGTTTTTT.

The V gene is TRBV11-1, the J gene TRBJ1-2; no reliable D call. Germline V lookup: CDR1 SGHAT, CDR2 FQDESV (reference sequence). The V end lost 3 bases, the J end lost 8 bases, and 13 bases lay between the germline ends. The CDR3 length is 13 residues. The CDR3 region is CASSFTVVGGYTF. As DNA, the CDR3 is TGTGCCAGCAGCTTTACAGTTGTCGGAGGCTACACCTTC. Full variable domain (remainder filled in from reference TRBV11-1 and TRBJ1-2): EAEVAQSPRYKITEKSQAVAFWCDPISGHATLYWYRQILGQGPELLVQFQDESVVDDSQLPKDRFSAERLKGVDSTLKIQPAELGDSAMYLCASSFTVVGGYTFGSGTRLTVV.

This clone was detected a few times. This sequence joins TRBV10-3 and TRBJ2-3; TRBD1 matches at 8 bases. With 5 bases clipped from V and 3 bases from J, the junction kept 7 bases outside the gene matches. Germline CDR1 is ENHRY and CDR2 is SYGVKD. This CDR3 contains 15 residues. Written as DNA, the CDR3 is TGTGCCATCAGTTTGACAGGGGATGGAACAGATACGCAGTATTTT. Its protein is CAISLTGDGTDTQYF.

Only a few counts were recorded for this clone. The chain employs TRBV27 and TRBJ1-6; D gene ambiguous. The V end lost 5 bases, the J end lost 9 bases, and 14 bases lay between the germline ends. The CDR3 runs to 14 residues. CDR1 is MNHEY and CDR2 is SMNVEV in the germline V gene (reference sequence). The CDR3 DNA sequence: TGTGCCAGCAGTGGCAATGAATCAGGTTCACCCCTCCACTTT. Translated, it gives CASSGNESGSPLHF.

This clone was counted between two and nine times. The gene calls are TRBV4-3 and TRBJ2-7, with TRBD2 matching over 10 bases. J was trimmed by 3 bases and V by 0 bases; bases with no gene match: 2. The CDR3 loop spans 15 amino acids. The germline CDR1 and CDR2 sequences are LGHNA and YSLEER. In DNA, the CDR3 is TGCGCCAGCAGCCAAGAGGTAGCGGGGGGCTACGAGCAGTACTTC. It encodes CASSQEVAGGYEQYF.

This clone was seen only a few times. CDR3 sequence reads: CASSQVPPTMHTQYF. As DNA, the CDR3 is TGCGCCAGCAGCCAAGTCCCTCCTACAATGCATACGCAGTATTTT. The rearrangement joins TRBV4-3 to TRBJ2-3, with D uncertain. This CDR3 is built from 15 residues. The germline CDR1 and CDR2 sequences are LGHNA and YSLEER. V shed 1 base and J shed 7 bases, with 15 bases lying between them.

This clone was seen more than once but under ten times. Other nucleotide sequences in the sample specify the same CDR3. The chain recombines TRBV2 with TRBJ1-2, with no clear D. CDR3 length equals 12 residues. V was pared by 4 bases and J by 2 bases, with 5 bases between. Germline values: CDR1 SNHLY, CDR2 FYNNEI. This CDR3 is CASSGQNYGYTF. In DNA, the CDR3 is TGTGCCAGCAGTGGTCAAAACTATGGCTACACCTTC.

This clone was observed a few times. CDR3 bases: TGTGCCAGCAGCCAGCAGGGAGGTACGCAGTATTTT. It encodes CASSQQGGTQYF. V gene TRBV7-2 combines with J gene TRBJ2-3, with TRBD2 as a possible D gene (6 bases). CDR1 SGHTA and CDR2 FQGNSA come from the germline V gene. The V gene lost 5 bases and the J gene lost 8 bases, with 11 bases spanning the gap. The CDR3 is made up of 12 amino acids.

The rearrangement links TRBV15 to TRBJ2-2; 7 bases match TRBD2. CDR1 is LNHNV, CDR2 YYDKDF, per germline (reference sequence). The trim removed 3 bases at V and 3 bases at J, leaving 4 bases unmatched. This CDR3 contains 15 residues. The CDR3 protein is CATSRTSYDTGELFF. The DNA for the CDR3 is TGTGCCACCAGCAGGACTAGCTACGACACCGGGGAGCTGTTTTTT.

The chain joins TRBV6-6 to TRBJ1-1; 7 positions agree with TRBD1. The germline gives CDR1 MNHNY, CDR2 SVGAGI (reference sequence). The CDR3 totals 12 residues. The V segment lost 5 bases and the J segment 3 bases; nucleotides outside the gene matches: 0. The CDR3 region is CASSTGDTEAFF. DNA for the CDR3: TGTGCCAGCAGTACAGGGGACACTGAAGCTTTCTTT.

This clone came up many times. The chain carries TRBV9 and TRBJ2-4; maybe TRBD2 (5 bases). V dropped 3 bases and J dropped 0 bases, with 13 bases sitting between them. Per the germline V gene, CDR1 is SGDLS and CDR2 is YYNGEE. The CDR3 spans 16 residues. The CDR3 region is CASSESTGRAKNIQYF. The CDR3 DNA follows: TGTGCCAGCAGCGAGAGCACTGGGAGAGCCAAAAACATTCAGTACTTC.

The V call is TRBV27, the J call TRBJ2-5, with 9 bases aligning to TRBD2. The CDR3 has 17 residues. Trimming removed 3 bases from V and 2 bases from J; junction bases left unmatched: 10. Per the germline V gene, CDR1 is MNHEY and CDR2 is SMNVEV (reference sequence). The CDR3: CASSFLAGRPQQETQYF. CDR3 bases: TGTGCCAGCAGTTTCCTAGCGGGGCGTCCTCAACAAGAGACCCAGTACTTC.

This sequence joins TRBV9 and TRBJ2-3; 7 nucleotides match TRBD1. J was trimmed by 3 bases and V by 3 bases; bases with no gene match: 10. The CDR3 contains 16 residues. The germline gives CDR1 SGDLS, CDR2 YYNGEE. The DNA for the CDR3 is TGTGCCAGCAGCGACCCAGGCAGGGGGATAACAGATACGCAGTATTTT. Its translation is CASSDPGRGITDTQYF.